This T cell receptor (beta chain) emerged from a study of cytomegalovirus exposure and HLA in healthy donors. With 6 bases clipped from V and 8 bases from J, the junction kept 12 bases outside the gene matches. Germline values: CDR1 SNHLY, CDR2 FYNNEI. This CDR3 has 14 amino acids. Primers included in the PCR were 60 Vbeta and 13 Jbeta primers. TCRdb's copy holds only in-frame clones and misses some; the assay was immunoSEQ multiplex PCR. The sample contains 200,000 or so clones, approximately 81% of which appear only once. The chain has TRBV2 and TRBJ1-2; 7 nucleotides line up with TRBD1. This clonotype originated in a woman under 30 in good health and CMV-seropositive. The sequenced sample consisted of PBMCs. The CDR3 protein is CASRALDRAEGYTF. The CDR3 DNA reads TGTGCCAGCAGGGCCCTCGACAGGGCTGAAGGCTACACCTTC.